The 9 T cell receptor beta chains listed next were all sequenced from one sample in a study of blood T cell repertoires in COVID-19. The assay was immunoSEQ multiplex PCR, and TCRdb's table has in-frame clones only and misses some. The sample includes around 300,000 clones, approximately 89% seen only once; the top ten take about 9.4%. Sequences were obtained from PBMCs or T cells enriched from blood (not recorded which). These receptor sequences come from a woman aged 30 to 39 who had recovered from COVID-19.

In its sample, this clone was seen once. The CDR3 DNA follows: TGCAGCGTTGAACACACCTCCCAACGAGAGGTGAACACTGAAGCTTTCTTT. As protein: CSVEHTSQREVNTEAFF. The chain carries TRBV29-1 and TRBJ1-1, with D unresolved. The ends were cut back, 2 bases at V and 0 bases at J, with 19 bases in the middle. The germline CDR1 and CDR2 sequences are SQVTM and ANQGSEA. The CDR3 consists of 17 residues.

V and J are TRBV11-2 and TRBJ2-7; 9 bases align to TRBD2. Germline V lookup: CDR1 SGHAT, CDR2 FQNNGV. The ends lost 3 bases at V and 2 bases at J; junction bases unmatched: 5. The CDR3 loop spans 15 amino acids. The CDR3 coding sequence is TGTGCCAGCAGCTTCCCTAGCGGGATAGCCTACGAGCAGTACTTC. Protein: CASSFPSGIAYEQYF.

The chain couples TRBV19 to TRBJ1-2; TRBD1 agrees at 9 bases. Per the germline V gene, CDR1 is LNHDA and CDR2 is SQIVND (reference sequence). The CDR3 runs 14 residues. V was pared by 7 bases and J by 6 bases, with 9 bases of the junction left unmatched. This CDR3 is CASTLRTGANGYTF. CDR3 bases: TGTGCCAGTACCCTCCGGACAGGGGCTAATGGCTACACCTTC.

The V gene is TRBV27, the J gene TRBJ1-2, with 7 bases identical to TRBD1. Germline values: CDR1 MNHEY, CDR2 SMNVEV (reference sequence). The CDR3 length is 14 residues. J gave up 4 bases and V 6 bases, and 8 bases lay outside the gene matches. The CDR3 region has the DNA TGTGCCAGCAGGCCTGCTGACAGGGCCTATGGCTACACCTTC. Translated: CASRPADRAYGYTF.

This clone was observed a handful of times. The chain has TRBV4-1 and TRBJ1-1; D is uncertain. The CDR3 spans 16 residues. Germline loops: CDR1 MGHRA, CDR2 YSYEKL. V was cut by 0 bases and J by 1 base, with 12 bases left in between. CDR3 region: CASSQDPFSSNTEAFF. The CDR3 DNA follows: TGCGCCAGCAGCCAAGATCCCTTTAGCTCGAACACTGAAGCTTTCTTT.

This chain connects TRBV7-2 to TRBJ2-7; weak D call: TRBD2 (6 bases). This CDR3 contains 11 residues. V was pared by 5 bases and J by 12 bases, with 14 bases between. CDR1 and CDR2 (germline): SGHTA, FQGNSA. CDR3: CASSDWGLWYF. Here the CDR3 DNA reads TGTGCCAGCAGCGACTGGGGACTTTGGTACTTC.

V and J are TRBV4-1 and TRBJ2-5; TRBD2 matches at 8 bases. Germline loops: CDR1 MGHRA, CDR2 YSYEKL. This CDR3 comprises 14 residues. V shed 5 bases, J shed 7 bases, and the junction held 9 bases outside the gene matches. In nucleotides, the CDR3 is TGCGCCAGCAGCATTGGCCCGGGGGGGGCGACCCAGTACTTC. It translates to CASSIGPGGATQYF.

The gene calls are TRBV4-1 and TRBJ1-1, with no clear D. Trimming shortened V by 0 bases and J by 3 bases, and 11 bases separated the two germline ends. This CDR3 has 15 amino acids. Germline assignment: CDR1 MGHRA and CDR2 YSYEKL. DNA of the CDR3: TGCGCCAGCAGCCAAGATGAGGGTTGGTACACTGAAGCTTTCTTT. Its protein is CASSQDEGWYTEAFF.

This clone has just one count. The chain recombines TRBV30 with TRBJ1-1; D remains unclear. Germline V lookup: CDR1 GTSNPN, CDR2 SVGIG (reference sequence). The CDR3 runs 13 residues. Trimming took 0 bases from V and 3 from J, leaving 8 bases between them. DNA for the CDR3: TGTGCCTGGAGTGTCTATGTGTACACTGAAGCTTTCTTT. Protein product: CAWSVYVYTEAFF.